This entry lists 10 T cell receptor beta chains sequenced from one sample in a study of Graves' ophthalmopathy and Graves' hyperthyroidism. RNA served as the template for amplifying TCR beta CDR3 regions. Second-round multiplex PCR came after a first-round RT-PCR that employed HTBI primers. TCRdb passed the multiplex PCR reads through MiXCR, listing each CDR3 protein once. The data show about 240,000 distinct CDR3 sequences, about 47% seen once. Sequenced sample: peripheral blood. The origin of the receptors is an adult man with Graves' ophthalmopathy.

The V gene is TRBV2, the J gene TRBJ2-5, with 10 bases aligning to TRBD2. Germline trimming cut 4 bases from V and 5 bases from J; bases unmatched to any gene: 7. The CDR3 runs 15 residues. CDR1 and CDR2 (germline): SNHLY, FYNNEI. CDR3 DNA sequence: TGTGCCAGCAGTGGCGGTAGCGGGAGGCATGAGACCCAGTACTTC. It specifies CASSGGSGRHETQYF.

This clonotype was seen more than once but under ten times. This chain connects TRBV10-3 to TRBJ2-5; D gene ambiguous. The V and J ends lost 3 bases and 3 bases respectively, with 5 bases between them. Germline V gene lookup returns CDR1 ENHRY and CDR2 SYGVKD. The CDR3 loop spans 12 amino acids. The CDR3 DNA reads as TGTGCCATCAGTGACACCGAAGAGACCCAGTACTTC. Translation: CAISDTEETQYF.

V and J are TRBV11-2 and TRBJ2-7, with D maybe TRBD1 (6 bases). CDR1 SGHAT and CDR2 FQNNGV come from the germline V gene. This CDR3 is 15 amino acids long. V lost 5 bases and J lost 0, with 14 bases in between. CDR3 DNA sequence: TGTGCCAGCAGCCTTAACTCAGGGGACTCCTACGAGCAGTACTTC. Encoded protein: CASSLNSGDSYEQYF. The variable domain in full, completed from reference TRBV11-2 and TRBJ2-7, reads EAGVAQSPRYKIIEKRQSVAFWCNPISGHATLYWYQQILGQGPKLLIQFQNNGVVDDSQLPKDRFSAERLKGVDSTLKIQPAKLEDSAVYLCASSLNSGDSYEQYFGPGTRLTVT.

The chain is built from TRBV6-1 and TRBJ2-7; 8 bases match TRBD1. The junction had 11 bases not matched to a gene; V was cut back by 7 bases and J by 6 bases. From germline, CDR1 is MNHNS and CDR2 SASEGT. There are 14 residues in the CDR3. Here the CDR3 DNA reads TGTGCCAGCACTCTCTTTGGACAGGGAGGCGAGCAGTACTTC. This encodes CASTLFGQGGEQYF.

This clonotype occurred a few times. The rearrangement joins TRBV7-9 to TRBJ1-6; D is undetermined. V gave up 5 bases and J gave up 7 bases, with 6 bases separating them. The CDR3 length is 12 residues. Germline values: CDR1 SEHNR, CDR2 FQNEAQ (reference sequence). For the CDR3, the DNA is TGTGCCAGCAGCCCCGTCAATTCACCCCTCCACTTT. Protein sequence: CASSPVNSPLHF.

The chain uses TRBV10-3 and TRBJ2-5; D is ambiguous. Germline lookup yields CDR1 ENHRY and CDR2 SYGVKD. The CDR3 covers 13 residues. The V and J ends lost 2 bases and 4 bases respectively, with 8 bases between them. In DNA, the CDR3 is TGTGCCATCAGTGAGCAACAAGTAGAGACCCAGTACTTC. Amino acids: CAISEQQVETQYF.

Comments on this clonotype: Because the CDR3 is missing its conserved closing phenylalanine or tryptophan, this is likely a read error. J is TRBJ1-1 and V is TRBV19, with D unresolved. The V end was cut by 9 bases, the J end by 4 bases, with 18 bases between. Germline CDR1 and CDR2: LNHDA and SQIVND (reference sequence). The CDR3 consists of 14 residues. CDR3 in amino acids: CASSFKPRGTEAFL. The CDR3 bases are TGTGCCAGCAGCTTTAAACCGCGAGGCACTGAAGCTTTCCTT.

This chain connects TRBV14 to TRBJ1-2; maybe TRBD1 (5 bases). V lost 1 base, J lost 6 bases, and 9 bases lay in between. This CDR3 comprises 13 residues. From germline, CDR1 is SGHDN and CDR2 FVKESK. The CDR3 DNA reads as TGTGCCAGCAGCCAAGGCCCGGGGGATGGCTACACCTTC. This translates into CASSQGPGDGYTF.

The V call is TRBV7-2, the J call TRBJ2-7; D remains unclear. This CDR3 comprises 15 residues. V gave up 5 bases and J gave up 5 bases, with 19 bases separating them. Per the germline V gene, CDR1 is SGHTA and CDR2 is FQGNSA. CDR3 sequence (DNA): TGTGCCAGCAGCCAAGAATCCCCGTTGCGGCACGAGCAGTACTTC. Its protein is CASSQESPLRHEQYF. The complete variable domain, with remaining parts taken from reference TRBV7-2 and TRBJ2-7, reads GAGVSQSPSNKVTEKGKDVELRCDPISGHTALYWYRQSLGQGLEFLIYFQGNSAPDKSGLPSDRFSAERTGGSVSTLTIQRTQQEDSAVYLCASSQESPLRHEQYFGPGTRLTVT.

The chain couples TRBV29-1 to TRBJ1-1, with 9 nucleotides matching TRBD1. The ends lost 6 bases at V and 4 bases at J; junction bases unmatched: 3. This CDR3 region has 12 residues. CDR1 and CDR2 (germline): SQVTM, ANQGSEA. The CDR3 spells CSVRQGVTEAFF. The CDR3 coding sequence is TGCAGCGTGAGACAGGGGGTCACTGAAGCTTTCTTT.